This section outlines one T cell receptor (beta chain) sequence together with its context. In the source study's methods: Amplifying reference gene primers gave estimates of nucleated cell counts. Sequencing used immunoSEQ multiplex PCR; TCRdb keeps in-frame clones, though not all of them. The V and J calls and clone size were taken over from that table, and D and trimming were inferred from the DNA. The sample comprises approximately 25,000 clones, 75% to 90% of which are singletons, and under 75% rests with the top ten. The CDR3 is 13 amino acids. With 2 bases removed from V and 3 bases from J, the gap between germline ends came to 7 bases. Germline V gene lookup returns CDR1 PRHDT and CDR2 FYEKMQ (reference sequence). The record originates from a study of blood T cell repertoires in COVID-19. Study information: There were acute and convalescent COVID-19 samples, and they came from the United States, Italy and Spain. T cells, B-cell-depleted T cells, or PBMCs provided the cDNA or gDNA that served as material.

The gene calls are TRBV13 and TRBJ1-1; D gene unclear. Sequenced sample: peripheral blood. The TCR was taken from a woman of 80 years or more with acute or convalescent COVID-19. DNA for the CDR3: TGTGCCAGCAGCTTACCCACGGACACTGAAGCTTTCTTT. This codes for CASSLPTDTEAFF.